This T cell receptor (beta chain) is drawn from a study of cytomegalovirus exposure and HLA in healthy donors. As regards this clone: Its specificity is not known.

The PCR made use of 60 Vbeta and 13 Jbeta primers. In the authors' workflow: A later analysis counted approximately 88 million unique TCR beta chains, roughly 11 million shared. The table came from immunoSEQ multiplex PCR; TCRdb's copy has only in-frame clones and leaves some out. D and trimming were read from the DNA, whereas the V and J calls and clone size are those reported in that table. Counted here are approximately 150,000 clones, around 80% occurring once; the ten biggest clones make up 2.5% to 3.5%. Study outcomes and limitations: Many donors shared some public TCRs, even though most TCR sequences were rare. The study flagged about 150 TCR beta chains as cytomegalovirus-associated. Compared with the approximately 700-donor mean, an Asian-associated ancestry cluster reportedly had fewer N-insertions, according to a later analysis.

Sample: PBMCs. This clonotype was obtained from a woman in her twenties or thirties in good health and CMV-seronegative.

The CDR3 DNA reads as TGTGCCAGCAGCTTAACTAGCGGGGCCTACAATGAGCAGTTCTTC. Translating gives CASSLTSGAYNEQFF. V gene TRBV7-2 combines with J gene TRBJ2-1; 10 bases are a match to TRBD2. The V segment lost 2 bases and the J segment 2 bases; nucleotides outside the gene matches: 0. The CDR3 extends over 15 amino acids. Germline lookup yields CDR1 SGHTA and CDR2 FQGNSA.